This T cell receptor (beta chain) was retrieved from a study of T cell repertoires in cytomegalovirus infection. Study-level background: From public TCR beta signatures came an indication of both CMV infection and matching HLA type.

TCRdb used MiXCR to reprocess the reads, holding one entry per CDR3 protein. The data show about 80,000 distinct CDR3 sequences, less than 4.5% seen once. Trimming pared 2 bases from V and 2 bases from J, leaving 8 bases between. Germline CDR1 SGHTA, CDR2 FQGTGA. CDR3 size: 14 residues. This clonotype was observed many times. The target antigen is unknown. General observations from the study: Based on cumulative public TCR beta family frequency, carriers of CMV plus the relevant HLA were identified.

Sequencing input: PBMCs. The V and J genes are TRBV7-3 and TRBJ2-3; no definite D call. The TCR originated in a human donor in good health (CMV status not recorded). Some clones in this sample may be carry-over from other donors' samples. CDR3 residues: CASSLDTDTDTQYF. The DNA of the CDR3 is TGTGCCAGCAGCTTAGATACAGACACAGATACGCAGTATTTT.